This T cell receptor (beta chain) was recovered during a study of Tregs in tolerant kidney transplant recipients. With respect to this clone: Its specificity is not known.

Study-level results: Validation in larger populations is needed because few patients were studied. Changing PCR primers prevented nucleotide comparison between some patients' samples. Biological reproducibility was not directly addressed in this study.

The data were produced by immunoSEQ multiplex PCR, yet TCRdb's version contains in-frame clones alone and is incomplete. The data show approximately 66,000 clones, approximately 85% seen once. Germline CDR1 is SGHTA and CDR2 is FQGNSA. This CDR3 region has 19 residues. Trimming removed 0 bases from V and 1 base from J, with 21 bases in between. Before regulatory T cell sorting, thawed PBMCs rested overnight at 37°C in 150 to 250 IU/ml IL-2. The V call is TRBV7-2, the J call TRBJ1-2, with D possibly being TRBD1 (6 bases). The clonotype comes from a human donor who received a combined kidney and bone marrow transplant. Material: Tregs from blood, obtained before the transplant. The CDR3 region is CASSLAPPRTVLRNYGYTF. The CDR3 nucleotides read TGTGCCAGCAGCTTAGCTCCACCTCGGACAGTGCTCCGTAACTATGGCTACACCTTC.